Listed below are T cell receptor beta chains from one sample, sequenced in a study of blood T cell repertoires in COVID-19. Only in-frame clones appear in the TCRdb table, and some are missing; sequencing was by immunoSEQ multiplex PCR. The sample shows about 480,000 clones, 80% to 90% of them seen only once. Sequencing was performed on peripheral blood. These receptors were taken from a man between 18 and 29 years old with COVID-19, enrolled during active disease. CDR3s include the opening cysteine and the closing phenylalanine or tryptophan. A D gene is named only where the DNA matches it firmly. Size tells how often a clone was seen (once, few, many) or the class of an expanded clone, and some rows leave it out.

CDR3 protein: CASSLGGSYNSPLHF; CDR3 DNA: TGTGCCAGCAGCTTGGGAGGGTCCTATAATTCACCCCTCCACTTT; J gene: TRBJ1-6; D gene: NA; clone size: once; V gene: TRBV5-4
CDR3 protein: CASSIRGTNEKLFF; CDR3 DNA: TGTGCCAGTAGTATTAGGGGGACTAATGAAAAACTGTTTTTT; J gene: TRBJ1-4; D gene: NA; clone size: NA; V gene: TRBV19
CDR3 protein: CASSERDSNNSPLHF; CDR3 DNA: TGTGCCAGCAGTGAGAGGGACTCGAATAATTCACCCCTCCACTTT; J gene: TRBJ1-6; D gene: NA; clone size: NA; V gene: TRBV6-1
CDR3 protein: CASSLDNRLAGDYNEQFF; CDR3 DNA: TGCGCCAGCAGCTTGGATAACAGACTAGCGGGAGACTACAATGAGCAGTTCTTC; J gene: TRBJ2-1; D gene: TRBD2; clone size: NA; V gene: TRBV5-1
CDR3 protein: CATSRGDGALNTEAFF; CDR3 DNA: TGTGCCACCAGCAGAGGGGATGGGGCGTTGAACACTGAAGCTTTCTTT; J gene: TRBJ1-1; D gene: NA; clone size: NA; V gene: TRBV15
CDR3 protein: CATSGGSNQPQHF; CDR3 DNA: TGTGCCACTTCAGGGGGTAGCAATCAGCCCCAGCATTTT; J gene: TRBJ1-5; D gene: TRBD1; clone size: once; V gene: TRBV12-3/TRBV12-4
CDR3 protein: CASSSGTGGQPQHF; CDR3 DNA: TGTGCCAGCAGCTCCGGGACAGGGGGACAGCCCCAGCATTTT; J gene: TRBJ1-5; D gene: TRBD1; clone size: NA; V gene: TRBV27
CDR3 protein: CASSLFHRDRGYEQYF; CDR3 DNA: TGTGCCAGCAGCTTATTTCACCGGGACAGGGGCTACGAGCAGTACTTC; J gene: TRBJ2-7; D gene: TRBD1; clone size: NA; V gene: TRBV5-6
CDR3 protein: CASSDRGGGGELFF; CDR3 DNA: TGTGCCAGCAGCGATAGAGGCGGTGGCGGGGAGCTGTTTTTT; J gene: TRBJ2-2; D gene: NA; clone size: NA; V gene: TRBV2
CDR3 protein: CASSLTIQETQYF; CDR3 DNA: TGCGCCAGCAGCTTGACTATCCAAGAGACCCAGTACTTC; J gene: TRBJ2-5; D gene: NA; clone size: NA; V gene: TRBV5-1
CDR3 protein: CASSLGLAGVKETQYF; CDR3 DNA: TGTGCTAGCAGCTTAGGGTTAGCGGGAGTAAAAGAGACCCAGTACTTC; J gene: TRBJ2-5; D gene: TRBD2; clone size: NA; V gene: TRBV7-7
CDR3 protein: CASSQNVGQDEQFF; CDR3 DNA: TGTGCCAGCAGCCAAAATGTGGGGCAAGATGAGCAGTTCTTC; J gene: TRBJ2-1; D gene: NA; clone size: NA; V gene: TRBV7-3
CDR3 protein: CASSRTGDGYTF; CDR3 DNA: TGTGCCAGCAGCCGGACAGGGGATGGCTACACCTTC; J gene: TRBJ1-2; D gene: TRBD1; clone size: NA; V gene: TRBV6-2/TRBV6-3
CDR3 protein: CASSESGANYGYTF; CDR3 DNA: TGCGCCAGCAGTGAGTCTGGAGCTAACTATGGCTACACCTTC; J gene: TRBJ1-2; D gene: NA; clone size: once; V gene: TRBV10-2
CDR3 protein: CSVEEREGGPQHF; CDR3 DNA: TGCAGCGTTGAGGAAAGGGAAGGAGGGCCCCAGCATTTT; J gene: TRBJ1-5; D gene: NA; clone size: NA; V gene: TRBV29-1
CDR3 protein: CASSSWGERNTEAFF; CDR3 DNA: TGTGCCAGCAGTTCCTGGGGCGAGAGGAACACTGAAGCTTTCTTT; J gene: TRBJ1-1; D gene: NA; clone size: NA; V gene: TRBV6-5
CDR3 protein: CASSPARGYGYTF; CDR3 DNA: TGTGCCAGTAGTCCGGCACGGGGTTATGGCTACACCTTC; J gene: TRBJ1-2; D gene: NA; clone size: NA; V gene: TRBV19
CDR3 protein: CATSSEGTSYEQYF; CDR3 DNA: TGTGCCACCAGCAGTGAGGGTACCTCCTACGAGCAGTACTTC; J gene: TRBJ2-7; D gene: NA; clone size: NA; V gene: TRBV15
CDR3 protein: CASSSRDTNTEAFF; CDR3 DNA: TGTGCCAGCAGTTCCCGGGACACGAACACTGAAGCTTTCTTT; J gene: TRBJ1-1; D gene: NA; clone size: NA; V gene: TRBV6-5
CDR3 protein: CASSFGTQYEQYF; CDR3 DNA: TGTGCCAGCAGCTTCGGGACACAATACGAGCAGTACTTC; J gene: TRBJ2-7; D gene: NA; clone size: NA; V gene: TRBV11-2
CDR3 protein: CASGSTRLLAESYNEQFF; CDR3 DNA: TGTGCCAGCGGATCAACTCGATTACTAGCGGAATCCTACAATGAGCAGTTCTTC; J gene: TRBJ2-1; D gene: TRBD2; clone size: NA; V gene: TRBV5-4
CDR3 protein: CASSNTDRDNSPLHF; CDR3 DNA: TGTGCCAGCAGCAATACGGACAGAGATAATTCACCCCTCCACTTT; J gene: TRBJ1-6; D gene: NA; clone size: NA; V gene: TRBV7-8
CDR3 protein: CASSFVAGRNTGELFF; CDR3 DNA: TGTGCCAGCAGCTTCGTAGCGGGAAGGAACACCGGGGAGCTGTTTTTT; J gene: TRBJ2-2; D gene: TRBD2; clone size: once; V gene: TRBV7-2
CDR3 protein: CATSRDPGLRYNEQFF; CDR3 DNA: TGTGCCACCAGCAGAGATCCGGGACTCCGCTACAATGAGCAGTTCTTC; J gene: TRBJ2-1; D gene: NA; clone size: NA; V gene: TRBV15
CDR3 protein: CASSEGGQLYEQYF; CDR3 DNA: TGTGCCAGCAGTGAAGGGGGACAGCTTTACGAGCAGTACTTC; J gene: TRBJ2-7; D gene: TRBD1; clone size: few; V gene: TRBV6-1
CDR3 protein: CASSYSPIQGTEAFF; CDR3 DNA: TGTGCCAGCAGTTACTCTCCAATACAGGGCACTGAAGCTTTCTTT; J gene: TRBJ1-1; D gene: NA; clone size: NA; V gene: TRBV6-5
CDR3 protein: CASSVARANKVSKKTQYF; CDR3 DNA: TGTGCCAGCAGCGTCGCCAGGGCAAATAAGGTAAGCAAAAAGACCCAGTACTTC; J gene: TRBJ2-5; D gene: NA; clone size: NA; V gene: TRBV9
CDR3 protein: CAWDAGGRTGELFF; CDR3 DNA: TGTGCCTGGGATGCGGGAGGTCGGACCGGGGAGCTGTTTTTT; J gene: TRBJ2-2; D gene: TRBD2; clone size: NA; V gene: TRBV30
CDR3 protein: CASSGDSLLSGNTIYF; CDR3 DNA: TGTGCCAGCAGCGGGGACAGTTTACTCTCTGGAAACACCATATATTTT; J gene: TRBJ1-3; D gene: TRBD1; clone size: NA; V gene: TRBV9
CDR3 protein: CASSYRDNEQFF; CDR3 DNA: TGTGCCAGCAGCTACAGGGACAATGAGCAGTTCTTC; J gene: TRBJ2-1; D gene: NA; clone size: NA; V gene: TRBV5-6
CDR3 protein: CASNIWGDPQPQHF; CDR3 DNA: TGTGCCAGCAATATTTGGGGGGACCCTCAGCCCCAGCATTTT; J gene: TRBJ1-5; D gene: NA; clone size: once; V gene: TRBV2
CDR3 protein: CASSLIQKNGYTF; CDR3 DNA: TGTGCCAGCAGCTTGATACAGAAGAATGGCTACACCTTC; J gene: TRBJ1-2; D gene: NA; clone size: NA; V gene: TRBV11-2
CDR3 protein: CASSPDRTGAYGYTF; CDR3 DNA: TGCGCCAGCAGTCCAGACCGGACAGGGGCTTATGGCTACACCTTC; J gene: TRBJ1-2; D gene: TRBD1; clone size: NA; V gene: TRBV4-1
CDR3 protein: CASSQGLAGAYEQYF; CDR3 DNA: TGCGCCAGCAGCCAAGGACTAGCGGGGGCCTACGAGCAGTACTTC; J gene: TRBJ2-7; D gene: TRBD2; clone size: NA; V gene: TRBV4-1
CDR3 protein: CATTTSPGQGADTQYF; CDR3 DNA: TGTGCCACCACAACTAGTCCGGGACAGGGGGCAGATACGCAGTATTTT; J gene: TRBJ2-3; D gene: TRBD1; clone size: NA; V gene: TRBV24-1
CDR3 protein: CASSEAGPFSGNTIYF; CDR3 DNA: TGTGCCAGCAGTGAGGCAGGGCCCTTCTCTGGAAACACCATATATTTT; J gene: TRBJ1-3; D gene: NA; clone size: NA; V gene: TRBV2
CDR3 protein: CASSQRTSGRDTQYF; CDR3 DNA: TGTGCCAGCAGCCAACGGACTAGCGGGAGGGATACGCAGTATTTT; J gene: TRBJ2-3; D gene: TRBD2; clone size: NA; V gene: TRBV2
CDR3 protein: CASSPFSSQPQHF; CDR3 DNA: TGTGCCAGCAGCCCCTTTTCGAGTCAGCCCCAGCATTTT; J gene: TRBJ1-5; D gene: NA; clone size: NA; V gene: TRBV7-8
CDR3 protein: CASSLSRGGADTQYF; CDR3 DNA: TGCGCCAGCAGCTTGTCGCGCGGGGGCGCGGATACGCAGTATTTT; J gene: TRBJ2-3; D gene: NA; clone size: NA; V gene: TRBV5-1
CDR3 protein: CSVEGGQQETQYF; CDR3 DNA: TGCAGCGTTGAGGGGGGACAGCAAGAGACCCAGTACTTC; J gene: TRBJ2-5; D gene: NA; clone size: NA; V gene: TRBV29-1
CDR3 protein: CASSLEREGNEQFF; CDR3 DNA: TGTGCCAGCAGCTTAGAGCGGGAGGGAAATGAGCAGTTCTTC; J gene: TRBJ2-1; D gene: TRBD2; clone size: NA; V gene: TRBV11-3
CDR3 protein: CATSGGGRTDTQYF; CDR3 DNA: TGTGCCACCAGTGGGGGCGGGAGAACAGATACGCAGTATTTT; J gene: TRBJ2-3; D gene: TRBD2; clone size: NA; V gene: TRBV24-1
CDR3 protein: CASSVVLTSGRDEQFF; CDR3 DNA: TGTGCCAGCAGCGTAGTCCTGACTAGCGGGAGAGATGAGCAGTTCTTC; J gene: TRBJ2-1; D gene: TRBD2; clone size: few; V gene: TRBV9